A selection of T cell receptor beta chains follows, all from one sample in a study of T cells in tuberculosis. Sequenced by immunoSEQ multiplex PCR; TCRdb stores in-frame clones only, minus some. There are roughly 35,000 clones in the sample; roughly nine tenths occur only once, and around 7% lies in the top ten. The specimen comprised PBMCs, sampled at tuberculosis diagnosis. The receptors shown here come from an adult with tuberculosis. Some clones in this sample may be carry-over from other donors' samples. CDR3s include the opening cysteine and the closing phenylalanine or tryptophan. D genes are given only for firm matches. Expanded clones are given a class, and other clones once, few, many or no size at all.

>TRBV7-9|TRBJ2-4|.|.
TGTGCCAGCAGCCTTGGAGGGGCCGCGAAACAAAACATTCAGTACTTC
CASSLGGAAKQNIQYF
>TRBV5-5|TRBJ2-3|once|.
TGTGCCAGCAGCTTCCGGCCCGGGGGCACAGATACGCAGTATTTT
CASSFRPGGTDTQYF
>TRBV30|TRBJ2-7|.|TRBD1
TGTGCCTGGGCCGGGACAGGGGCGGCTTTGTCCTACGAGCAGTACTTC
CAWAGTGAALSYEQYF
>TRBV28|TRBJ2-7|few|TRBD1
TGTGCCAGCAGTTTATCGACAGGGGGTATCAACGAGCAGTACTTC
CASSLSTGGINEQYF
>TRBV29-1|TRBJ2-7|.|TRBD2
TGCAGCGCGGTAGCGGGGGGCCACGAGCAGTACTTC
CSAVAGGHEQYF
>TRBV7-8|TRBJ1-1|.|.
TGTGCCAGCAGCTTAACAGGGAGAGAGACTGAAGCTTTCTTT
CASSLTGRETEAFF
>TRBV11-2|TRBJ2-7|.|.
TGTGCCAGCAGCTTAGTTGGCGGCAGCTACGAGCAGTACTTC
CASSLVGGSYEQYF
>TRBV9|TRBJ2-1|.|TRBD2
TGTGCCAGCAGCGCTTACGCGGGGGGGCCTTATGAGCAGTTCTTC
CASSAYAGGPYEQFF
>TRBV6-5|TRBJ1-1|few|.
TGTGCCAGCAGTTACTCATGGGAGGTAGGCACTGAAGCTTTCTTT
CASSYSWEVGTEAFF
>TRBV4-1|TRBJ2-3|.|TRBD2
TGCGCCAGCAGCCAAGAGGCTAGCGGGGGTAGGGATACGCAGTATTTT
CASSQEASGGRDTQYF
>TRBV2|TRBJ1-2|.|.
TGTGCCAGGGGAGGAGGGAGGGACTATGGCTACACCTTC
CARGGGRDYGYTF
>TRBV9|TRBJ2-1|.|.
TGTGCCAGCAGCGTAAGTCGGGGGGCCTTTAATGAGCAGTTCTTC
CASSVSRGAFNEQFF
>TRBV29-1|TRBJ1-3|.|TRBD1
TGCAGCGTCAGAACAGGGGGCATTGGAAACACCATATATTTT
CSVRTGGIGNTIYF
>TRBV29-1|TRBJ2-1|.|TRBD2
TGCAGCGTTGACGGGGGGGCTTCCTACAATGAGCAGTTCTTC
CSVDGGASYNEQFF
>TRBV7-2|TRBJ2-3|.|TRBD2
TGTGCCAGCAGCTTAGTTCCGGGGGGGTTCACAGATACGCAGTATTTT
CASSLVPGGFTDTQYF
>TRBV5-1|TRBJ1-2|.|TRBD1
TGCGCCAGCAGCGGTCCGGACAGGGCACACTATGGCTACACCTTC
CASSGPDRAHYGYTF
>TRBV9|TRBJ2-1|once|.
TGTGCCAGCAGCGTAGGACAGCCAGTGCATGAGCAGTTCTTC
CASSVGQPVHEQFF
>TRBV18|TRBJ1-3|.|.
TGTGCCAGCTCGCTCGACAACTCTGGAAACACCATATATTTT
CASSLDNSGNTIYF
>TRBV6-5|TRBJ2-3|.|TRBD2
TGTGCCAGCAGGAGAGCGGGGGGGGAGGGTACGCAGTATTTT
CASRRAGGEGTQYF
>TRBV7-2|TRBJ2-1|.|TRBD2
TGTGCCAGCAGTCAGATAGCGGGGGGAAACAATGAGCAGTTCTTC
CASSQIAGGNNEQFF
>TRBV5-6|TRBJ2-3|.|.
TGTGCCAGCAGCTTACAGGGTCGTCCCACAGATACGCAGTATTTT
CASSLQGRPTDTQYF
>TRBV5-1|TRBJ2-4|once|TRBD1
TGCGCCAGCAGCTTGGGACAGGGCAGTGGTTCCAACATTCAGTACTTC
CASSLGQGSGSNIQYF
>TRBV7-8|TRBJ1-4|.|.
TGTGCCAGCAGTCCTCAGGGTGGTAATGAAAAACTGTTTTTT
CASSPQGGNEKLFF
>TRBV5-4|TRBJ2-3|.|.
TGTGCCAGCACCTCGACCGGGATCACTAGCACAGATACGCAGTATTTT
CASTSTGITSTDTQYF
>TRBV5-1|TRBJ1-2|.|TRBD1
TGCGCCAGCAGCTGGGGACAGGGTATGGGTGGCTACACCTTC
CASSWGQGMGGYTF
>TRBV30|TRBJ1-6|.|.
TGTGCCTGGACTGGACAATATAATTCACCCCTCCACTTT
CAWTGQYNSPLHF
>TRBV18|TRBJ2-2|once|.
TGTGCCAGCTCAAACTCCCGGGACATTAACACCGGGGAGCTGTTTTTT
CASSNSRDINTGELFF
>TRBV5-6|TRBJ1-2|.|TRBD1
TGTGCCAGCAGCTTGGTGAGGGACAGGGAGGGGTATGGCTACACCTTC
CASSLVRDREGYGYTF
>TRBV6-5|TRBJ2-7|.|.
TGTGCCAGCAGTTACTCGATAGAAGACTGGGAGCAGTACTTC
CASSYSIEDWEQYF
>TRBV15|TRBJ2-7|.|TRBD1
TGTGCCACCAGCAGATACCCTCTACAGGGGACCGAGCAGTACTTC
CATSRYPLQGTEQYF
>TRBV7-2|TRBJ1-5|.|.
TGTGCCAGCAGCTTAGGCGGGACCAGAGATCAGCCCCAGCATTTT
CASSLGGTRDQPQHF
>TRBV6-5|TRBJ2-7|.|TRBD1
TGTGCCAGCAGTTACAGTCAGGGGGCCGGCGAGCAGTACTTC
CASSYSQGAGEQYF
>TRBV5-5|TRBJ2-7|.|TRBD1
TGTGCCAGCAGACCGGCCGTGGGGCAGGGGGCTAGGGAGCAGTACTTC
CASRPAVGQGAREQYF
>TRBV29-1|TRBJ1-2|.|.
TGCAGCGTTGATTTCGCCGGAAGAGGATATGGCTACACCTTC
CSVDFAGRGYGYTF
>TRBV29-1|TRBJ1-1|.|.
TGCAGCGTCCGACAGGTCGCGTGGGACACTGAAGCTTTCTTT
CSVRQVAWDTEAFF
>TRBV7-9|TRBJ1-6|few|.
TGTGCCAGCAGCTCGTACAGGGATGATAATTCACCCCTCCACTTT
CASSSYRDDNSPLHF
>TRBV5-1|TRBJ2-7|.|TRBD2
TGCGCCAGCAGTGGACTAGCTTTCAACGAGCAGTACTTC
CASSGLAFNEQYF
>TRBV19|TRBJ1-5|.|TRBD1
TGTGCCAGTAGTATAGTGTGGGGACAGAGCAATCAGCCCCAGCATTTT
CASSIVWGQSNQPQHF
>TRBV5-5|TRBJ2-3|.|.
TGTGCCAGCAACAAATTAACAGATACGCAGTATTTT
CASNKLTDTQYF
>TRBV6-5|TRBJ1-4|.|.
TGTGCCAGCAGTTCATCGCCGGGGGGTAATGAAAAACTGTTTTTT
CASSSSPGGNEKLFF
>TRBV5-6|TRBJ1-1|.|.
TGTGCCAGCAGCTTATCGGGTAGGAACACTGAAGCTTTCTTT
CASSLSGRNTEAFF
>TRBV5-1|TRBJ2-7|.|TRBD2
TGCGCCAGCAGCAGCGGGGGAGACATCTACGAGCAGTACTTC
CASSSGGDIYEQYF
>TRBV15|TRBJ1-2|.|.
TGTGCCACGGGGCAGGGAACGATTGGCTACACCTTC
CATGQGTIGYTF
>TRBV6-1|TRBJ1-2|.|TRBD1
TGTGCCAGCGGGACAGGGGGTAACTATGGCTACACCTTC
CASGTGGNYGYTF
>TRBV5-6|TRBJ2-1|.|TRBD2
TGTGCCAGCAGCTTGTACACTAGCGGGGTCTACAATGAGCAGTTCTTC
CASSLYTSGVYNEQFF
>TRBV6-1|TRBJ1-4|few|TRBD1
TGTGCCAGCAGTGAAACAGGGGGCCCGAGTGAAAAACTGTTTTTT
CASSETGGPSEKLFF
>TRBV5-1|TRBJ2-7|.|TRBD2
TGCGCCAGCAGCCCCCTAGGGGCGGGGGGGCACTACGAGCAGTACTTC
CASSPLGAGGHYEQYF
>TRBV19|TRBJ1-1|.|.
TGTGCCAGTAGACAATTTTCGACAGCAAGGAACACTGAAGCTTTCTTT
CASRQFSTARNTEAFF
>TRBV7-8|TRBJ1-2|.|.
TGTGCCAGCAGCTTAGCAGGTCTAGAAAACTATGGCTACACCTTC
CASSLAGLENYGYTF
>TRBV7-2|TRBJ1-1|.|.
TGTGCCAGCAGCTTATCGGGGAATGAAGCTTTCTTT
CASSLSGNEAFF
>TRBV11-2|TRBJ1-1|.|.
TGTGCCAGCAGCACCTACGCAAGGGGGAACACTGAAGCTTTCTTT
CASSTYARGNTEAFF
>TRBV7-9|TRBJ1-2|.|.
TGTGCCAGCACCACCTCGTCCTACTCTAACTATGGCTACACCTTC
CASTTSSYSNYGYTF
>TRBV27|TRBJ1-6|.|TRBD1
TGTGCCAGCACCCTACGACCAGGGGGCAATTCACCCCTCCACTTT
CASTLRPGGNSPLHF
>TRBV7-9|TRBJ2-3|.|TRBD2
TGTGCCAGCAGTTACCTAGCGGCCGAACAGTATTTT
CASSYLAAEQYF
>TRBV10-3|TRBJ2-1|.|TRBD2
TGTGCCATCAGGGCGGAACTAGCGGGGTCCAATGAGCAGTTCTTC
CAIRAELAGSNEQFF